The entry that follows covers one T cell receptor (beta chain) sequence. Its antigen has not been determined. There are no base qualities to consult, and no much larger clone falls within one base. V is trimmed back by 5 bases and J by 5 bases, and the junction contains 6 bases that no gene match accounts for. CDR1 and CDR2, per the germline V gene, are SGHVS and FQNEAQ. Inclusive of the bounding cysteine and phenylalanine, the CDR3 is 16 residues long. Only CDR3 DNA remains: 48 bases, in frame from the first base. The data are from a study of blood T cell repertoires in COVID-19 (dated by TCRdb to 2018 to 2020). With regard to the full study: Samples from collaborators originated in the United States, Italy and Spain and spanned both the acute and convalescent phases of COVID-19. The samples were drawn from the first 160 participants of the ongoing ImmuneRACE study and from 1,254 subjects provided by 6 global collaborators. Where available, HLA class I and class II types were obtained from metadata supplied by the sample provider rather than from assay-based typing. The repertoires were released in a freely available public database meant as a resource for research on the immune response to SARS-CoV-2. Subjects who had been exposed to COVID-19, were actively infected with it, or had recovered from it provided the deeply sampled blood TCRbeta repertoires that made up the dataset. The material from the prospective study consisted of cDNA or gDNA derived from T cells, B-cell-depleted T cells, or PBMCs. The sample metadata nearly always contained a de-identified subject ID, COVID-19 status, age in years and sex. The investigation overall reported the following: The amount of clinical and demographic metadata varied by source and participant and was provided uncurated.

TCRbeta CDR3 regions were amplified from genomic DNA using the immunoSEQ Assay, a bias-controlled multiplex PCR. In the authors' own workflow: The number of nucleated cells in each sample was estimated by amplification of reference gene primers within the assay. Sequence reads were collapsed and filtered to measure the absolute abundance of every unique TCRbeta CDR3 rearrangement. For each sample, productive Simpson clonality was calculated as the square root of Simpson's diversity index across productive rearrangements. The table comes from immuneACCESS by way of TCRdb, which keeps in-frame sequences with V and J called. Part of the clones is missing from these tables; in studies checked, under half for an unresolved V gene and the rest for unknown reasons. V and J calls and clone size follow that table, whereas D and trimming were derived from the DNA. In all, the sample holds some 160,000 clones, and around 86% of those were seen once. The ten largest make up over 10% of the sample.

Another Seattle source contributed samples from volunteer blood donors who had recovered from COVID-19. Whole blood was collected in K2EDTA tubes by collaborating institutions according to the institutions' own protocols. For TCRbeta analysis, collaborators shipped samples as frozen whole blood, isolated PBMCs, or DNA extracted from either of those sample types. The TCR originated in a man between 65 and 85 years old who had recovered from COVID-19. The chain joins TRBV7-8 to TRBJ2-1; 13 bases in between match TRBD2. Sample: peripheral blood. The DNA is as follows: TGTGCCAGCAGCATACGACTAGCGGGAGGTAACAATGAGCAGTTCTTC. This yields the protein CASSIRLAGGNNEQFF.